The present TCR beta chain was sequenced within a study of PD-1 blockade in classical Hodgkin lymphoma. This clone was counted a single time. Its antigen remains unidentified. Time point specified: cycle 4 day 1 (C4D1), after 5 to 7 weeks of nivolumab. Every patient was affected by relapse after autologous stem cell transplantation, while exposure to brentuximab vedotin was not uniform. Researchers used magnetic negative selection to pull out pure CD4+ T cells from thawed PBMCs. Complete response, partial response or progressive disease was each patient's best response. The CDR3 has 13 amino acids. The ends were cut back, 2 bases at V and 1 base at J, with 9 bases in the middle. Germline V gene sequence: CDR1 SQVTM, CDR2 ANQGSEA. Study results and caveats: Relapsed/refractory patients reportedly had lower baseline diversity than newly diagnosed patients. Patients starting nivolumab under 1 year after ASCT were excluded. Significant TCR diversity gains by C4D1 occurred in CD4+ but not CD8+ cells.

Repertoires were generated with immunoSEQ multiplex PCR, while TCRdb's copy carries only in-frame clones and drops some. The sample consists of about 28,000 clones, 70% to 80% of them appearing once. The chain employs TRBV29-1 and TRBJ2-7; D not certain. This specimen consisted of CD4+ T cells from blood, obtained before the fourth cycle of nivolumab. The receptor was isolated from a human donor with classical Hodgkin lymphoma. The CDR3 region has the DNA TGCAGCGTTGAAAATGGTGGTTCCTACGAGCAGTACTTC. Translation gives CSVENGGSYEQYF.